A single sample gave rise to the 7 T cell receptor beta chains below, sequenced in a study of blood T cell repertoires in COVID-19. The method was immunoSEQ multiplex PCR; TCRdb's version includes in-frame clones alone and lacks a portion of them. The sample includes over 35,000 clones, over 75% of them seen just once. Sequencing input: peripheral blood. These receptors all come from a man aged 40-55 years with active or convalescent COVID-19.

The genes are TRBV11-2 and TRBJ1-2, with D perhaps matching TRBD1 (6 bases). V dropped 5 bases and J dropped 6 bases, with 10 bases sitting between them. Germline lookup yields CDR1 SGHAT and CDR2 FQNNGV. There are 12 residues in the CDR3. The CDR3 is CASSQNRDGYTF. As DNA, the CDR3 is TGTGCCAGCAGCCAGAACAGGGATGGCTACACCTTC.

This chain links TRBV3-1 (or the pseudogene TRBV3-2) with TRBJ2-1; 9 positions match TRBD2. The CDR3 is 17 amino acids. The germline gives CDR1 LGHDT, CDR2 YNNKEL (reference sequence). V shed 3 bases, J shed 0 bases, and the junction held 6 bases outside the gene matches. The CDR3 is CASSQVDSGSSYNEQFF. The CDR3 nucleotides are TGTGCCAGCAGCCAGGTTGATAGCGGGAGCTCCTACAATGAGCAGTTCTTC.

This chain connects TRBV28 to TRBJ1-1; 8 nucleotides align to TRBD1. Unmatched junction bases numbered 12, after V lost 5 bases and J lost 4 bases. Germline CDR1 is MDHEN and CDR2 is SYDVKM. There are 16 residues in the CDR3. The CDR3 region is CASSPWTGQRSTEAFF. In nucleotides, the CDR3 is TGTGCCAGCAGTCCATGGACAGGGCAGAGAAGCACTGAAGCTTTCTTT.

CDR3 DNA: TGTGCCAGCAGCGTAGCTATCAGGGGTTGCAATCAGCCCCAGCATTTT. This translates into CASSVAIRGCNQPQHF. The V gene is TRBV9, the J gene TRBJ1-5, with D possibly matching TRBD1 (6 bases). Germline V gives CDR1 SGDLS, CDR2 YYNGEE. The CDR3 is made up of 16 amino acids. The V end was cut by 0 bases, the J end by 2 bases, with 12 bases between. Full variable domain (missing parts from reference TRBV9 and TRBJ1-5): DSGVTQTPKHLITATGQRVTLRCSPRSGDLSVYWYQQSLDQGLQFLIQYYNGEERAKGNILERFSAQQFPDLHSELNLSSLELGDSALYFCASSVAIRGCNQPQHFGDGTRLSIL.

This clone has a single count. The V gene is TRBV9, the J gene TRBJ1-1; the D is unclear. The germline V and J ends were trimmed by 4 bases and 1 base, with 17 bases remaining between them. The CDR3 contains 16 residues. CDR1 is SGDLS, CDR2 YYNGEE, per germline. CDR3 residues: CASSTAEAMANTEAFF. The CDR3 region has the DNA TGTGCCAGCAGCACCGCGGAAGCTATGGCGAACACTGAAGCTTTCTTT.

The V and J genes are TRBV15 and TRBJ2-7; 7 bases map to TRBD1. The CDR3 has 14 residues. The germline CDR1 and CDR2 sequences are LNHNV and YYDKDF (reference sequence). V shed 5 bases and J 3 bases; nucleotides not matched to a gene: 7. This CDR3 is CATSGDREVYEQYF. CDR3 DNA sequence: TGTGCCACCAGCGGGGACAGAGAAGTCTACGAGCAGTACTTC. The entire variable domain, with the rest obtained from reference TRBV15 and TRBJ2-7, is as follows: DAMVIQNPRYQVTQFGKPVTLSCSQTLNHNVMYWYQQKSSQAPKLLFHYYDKDFNNEADTPDNFQSRRPNTSFCFLDIRSPGLGDTAMYLCATSGDREVYEQYFGPGTRLTVT.

The chain carries TRBV13 and TRBJ1-1; D is unclear. The CDR3 extends over 15 amino acids. V was clipped by 4 bases and J by 2 bases, with 14 bases between them. The germline CDR1 and CDR2 sequences are PRHDT and FYEKMQ (reference sequence). CDR3 residues: CASSSPSKLNTEAFF. Written as DNA, the CDR3 is TGTGCCAGCAGCTCCCCAAGCAAACTAAACACTGAAGCTTTCTTT.